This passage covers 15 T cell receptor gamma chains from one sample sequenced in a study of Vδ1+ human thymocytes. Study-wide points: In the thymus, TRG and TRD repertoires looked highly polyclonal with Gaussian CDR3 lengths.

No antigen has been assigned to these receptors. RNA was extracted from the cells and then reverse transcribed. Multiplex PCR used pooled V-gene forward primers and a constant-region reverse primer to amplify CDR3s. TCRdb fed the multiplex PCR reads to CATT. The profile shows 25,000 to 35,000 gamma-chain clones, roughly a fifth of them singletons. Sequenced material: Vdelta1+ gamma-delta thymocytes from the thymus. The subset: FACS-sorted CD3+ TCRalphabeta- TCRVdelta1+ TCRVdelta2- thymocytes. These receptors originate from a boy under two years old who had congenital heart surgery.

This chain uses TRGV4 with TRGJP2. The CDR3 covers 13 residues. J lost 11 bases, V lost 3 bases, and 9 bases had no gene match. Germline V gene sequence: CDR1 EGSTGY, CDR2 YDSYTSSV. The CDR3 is CATWDPKVWIKTF. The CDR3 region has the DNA TGTGCCACCTGGGATCCCAAAGTGTGGATCAAGACGTTT.

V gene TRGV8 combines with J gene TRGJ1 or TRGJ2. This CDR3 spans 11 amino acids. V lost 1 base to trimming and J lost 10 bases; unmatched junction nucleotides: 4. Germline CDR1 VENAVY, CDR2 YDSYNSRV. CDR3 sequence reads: CATWDRWKKLF. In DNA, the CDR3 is TGTGCCACCTGGGATAGATGGAAGAAACTCTTT.

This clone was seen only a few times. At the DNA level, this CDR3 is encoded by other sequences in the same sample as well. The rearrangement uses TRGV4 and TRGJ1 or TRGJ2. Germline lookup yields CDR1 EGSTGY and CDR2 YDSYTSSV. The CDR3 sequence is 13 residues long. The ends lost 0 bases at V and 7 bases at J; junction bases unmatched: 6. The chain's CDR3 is CATWDGLGYKKLF. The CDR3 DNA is TGTGCCACCTGGGATGGGCTCGGGTATAAGAAACTCTTT.

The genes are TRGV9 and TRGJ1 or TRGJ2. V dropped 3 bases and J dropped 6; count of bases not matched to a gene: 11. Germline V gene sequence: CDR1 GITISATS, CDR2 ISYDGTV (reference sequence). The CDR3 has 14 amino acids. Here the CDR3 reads CALWELPFFYKKLF. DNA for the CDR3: TGTGCCTTGTGGGAGCTCCCTTTTTTTTATAAGAAACTCTTT.

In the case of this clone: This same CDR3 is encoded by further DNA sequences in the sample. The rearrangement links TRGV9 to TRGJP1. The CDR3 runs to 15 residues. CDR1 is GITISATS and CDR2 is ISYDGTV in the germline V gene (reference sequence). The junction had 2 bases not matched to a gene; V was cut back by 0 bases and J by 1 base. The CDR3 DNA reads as TGTGCCTTGTGGGAGGTGCGTACCACTGGTTGGTTCAAGATATTT. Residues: CALWEVRTTGWFKIF.

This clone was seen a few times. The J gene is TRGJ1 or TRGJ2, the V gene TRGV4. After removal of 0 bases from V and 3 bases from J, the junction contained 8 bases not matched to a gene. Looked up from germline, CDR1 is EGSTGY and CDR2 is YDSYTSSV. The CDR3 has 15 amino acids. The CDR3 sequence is CATWDGPYGYYKKLF. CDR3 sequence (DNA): TGTGCCACCTGGGATGGGCCTTACGGTTATTATAAGAAACTCTTT.

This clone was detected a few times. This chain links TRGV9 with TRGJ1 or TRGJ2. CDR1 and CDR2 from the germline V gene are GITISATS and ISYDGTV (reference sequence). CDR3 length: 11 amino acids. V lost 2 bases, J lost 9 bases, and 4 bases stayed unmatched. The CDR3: CALWEDLKKLF. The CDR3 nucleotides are TGTGCCTTGTGGGAGGACCTTAAGAAACTCTTT.

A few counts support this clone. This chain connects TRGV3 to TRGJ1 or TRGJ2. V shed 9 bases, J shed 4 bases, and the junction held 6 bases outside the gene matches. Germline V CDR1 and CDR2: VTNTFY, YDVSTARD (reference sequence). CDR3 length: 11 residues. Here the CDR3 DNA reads TGTGCCACCCACACCTATTATAAGAAACTCTTT. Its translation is CATHTYYKKLF.

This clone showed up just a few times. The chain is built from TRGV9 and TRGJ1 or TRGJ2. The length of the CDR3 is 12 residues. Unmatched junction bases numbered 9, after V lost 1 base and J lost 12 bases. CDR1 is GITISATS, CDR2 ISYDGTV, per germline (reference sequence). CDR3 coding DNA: TGTGCCTTGTGGGAGGTCCGGGGTTGGAAACTCTTT. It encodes CALWEVRGWKLF.

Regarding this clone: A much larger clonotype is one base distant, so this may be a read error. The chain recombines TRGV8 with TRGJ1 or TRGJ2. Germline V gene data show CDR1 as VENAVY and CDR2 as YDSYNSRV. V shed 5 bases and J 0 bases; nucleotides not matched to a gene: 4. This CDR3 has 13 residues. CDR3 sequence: CATWGANYYKKLF. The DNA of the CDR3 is TGTGCCACCTGGGGCGCGAATTATTATAAGAAACTCTTT.

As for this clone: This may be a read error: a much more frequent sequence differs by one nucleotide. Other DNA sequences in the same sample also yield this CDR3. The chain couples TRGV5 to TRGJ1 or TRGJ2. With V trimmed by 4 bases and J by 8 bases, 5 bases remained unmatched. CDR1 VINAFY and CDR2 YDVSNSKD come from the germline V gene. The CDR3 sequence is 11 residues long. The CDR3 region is CATWDSNKKLF. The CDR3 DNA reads TGTGCCACCTGGGATAGTAATAAGAAACTCTTT.

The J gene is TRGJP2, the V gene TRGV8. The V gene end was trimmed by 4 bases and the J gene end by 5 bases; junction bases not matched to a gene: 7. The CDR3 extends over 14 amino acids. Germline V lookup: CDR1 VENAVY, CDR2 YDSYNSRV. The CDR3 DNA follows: TGTGCCACCTGGGACGGAAGCAGTGATTGGATCAAGACGTTT. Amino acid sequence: CATWDGSSDWIKTF.

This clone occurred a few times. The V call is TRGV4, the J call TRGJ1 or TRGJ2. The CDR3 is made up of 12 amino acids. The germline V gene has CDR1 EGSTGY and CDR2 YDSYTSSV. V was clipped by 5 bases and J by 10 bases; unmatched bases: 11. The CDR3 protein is CATWGDWRKKLF. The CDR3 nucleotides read TGTGCCACCTGGGGCGATTGGAGAAAGAAACTCTTT.

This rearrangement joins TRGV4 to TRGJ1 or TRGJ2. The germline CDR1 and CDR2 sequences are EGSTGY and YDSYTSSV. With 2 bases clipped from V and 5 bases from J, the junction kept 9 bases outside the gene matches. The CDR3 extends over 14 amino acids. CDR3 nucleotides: TGTGCCACCTGGGATGCGGGTTGGCATTATAAGAAACTCTTT. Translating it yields CATWDAGWHYKKLF.

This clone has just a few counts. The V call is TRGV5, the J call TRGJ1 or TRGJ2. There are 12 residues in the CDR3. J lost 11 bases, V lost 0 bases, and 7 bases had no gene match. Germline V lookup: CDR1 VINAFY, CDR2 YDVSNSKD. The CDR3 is CATWDRHAEKLF. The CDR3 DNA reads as TGTGCCACCTGGGACAGGCATGCGGAGAAACTCTTT.